A single T cell receptor beta chain is shown here with its context. The CDR3 totals 14 residues. V was pared by 8 bases and J by 1 base, with 5 bases of the junction left unmatched. CDR1 and CDR2 (germline): SNHLY, FYNNEI. Method: immunoSEQ multiplex PCR; TCRdb's copy keeps in-frame clones and lacks some. The sample has about 730,000 clones; approximately 83% are singletons. These data are taken from a study of shared T cell receptors in the human thymus. These records were also assigned to another study, of human thymus T cells.

This sequence was found in a girl in the first two years of life with a congenital heart defect. The sample comprised thymocytes. V gene TRBV2 combines with J gene TRBJ2-3, with TRBD1 identical over 8 bases. This CDR3 reads CASVSGQGTDTQYF. The CDR3 DNA follows: TGTGCCAGCGTGTCGGGACAGGGCACAGATACGCAGTATTTT.